This TCR beta chain was documented in a study of cytomegalovirus exposure and HLA in healthy donors. Study observations and caveats: In a later analysis, parvovirus B19, influenza, CMV and Epstein-Barr virus appeared linked to several top co-occurrence clusters.

Concerning this clone itself: Its antigen is unidentified.

This PCR relied on a set of 60 Vbeta primers and 13 Jbeta primers. The table came from immunoSEQ multiplex PCR; TCRdb's copy has only in-frame clones and leaves some out. In the table there are around 140,000 clones, around 85% of which are singletons. This CDR3 has 16 residues. In germline, CDR1 is SGHAT, CDR2 FQNNGV. Trimming removed 8 bases from V and 4 bases from J; junction bases left unmatched: 17. Sequences were obtained from PBMCs. This receptor was identified in a woman younger than 45 in good health and CMV-seronegative. The chain recombines TRBV11-2 with TRBJ2-7; the match to TRBD2 covers 7 bases. CDR3 DNA: TGTGCCAGCTCCCGAAGTGTGGGTTCGGGGGGTTACGAGCAGTACTTC. Protein sequence: CASSRSVGSGGYEQYF.